This T cell receptor beta chain was identified during a study of T-cell reconstitution after alpha-beta-depleted transplantation in children. Overall study findings and caveats: Recipient T cells and thymic progenitors that survived were the source of the high TCRbeta diversity seen at day 60 in some patients.

As regards this clonotype: Its antigen is not identified.

Unique molecular identifiers were built into the TCRbeta library. One entry per CDR3 protein, called by TCRdb with MiXCR from the PCR reads. The sample lists just over 950,000 distinct CDR3 sequences, less than 30% occurring once. Trimming took off 5 bases at V and 5 bases at J, with 10 bases between the two ends. Germline values: CDR1 SGHAT, CDR2 FQNNGV. The CDR3 has 13 residues. The V and J genes are TRBV11-2 and TRBJ2-1, with D uncertain. The TCR originated in a boy less than two years old who had a stem cell transplant for SCID, so the T cells may come from the graft donor. Sequenced here: PBMCs, mostly from graft donor cells, sampled 360 days after TCRalphabeta/CD19-depleted stem cell transplant. The CDR3 loop is CASSHPSDNEQFF. CDR3 in DNA: TGTGCCAGCAGCCACCCATCGGACAATGAGCAGTTCTTC.